The 19 T cell receptor beta chains in this list originate from one sample, sequenced in a study of T cells after yellow fever vaccination. Each CDR3 protein gets one entry after TCRdb re-called the 5' RACE reads with MiXCR. The sample shows a few hundred thousand distinct CDR3 sequences, less than 20% of them seen only once. The sequencing here drew on PBMCs, taken about 5 days after the first yellow fever vaccination. The receptors originated from a man younger than 30 who received the YFV17D yellow fever vaccine.

This chain joins TRBV9 and TRBJ2-1; D call uncertain. V lost 4 bases and J lost 10, with 9 bases in between. CDR1 and CDR2 from the germline V gene are SGDLS and YYNGEE. The CDR3 consists of 11 residues. The CDR3 coding sequence is TGTGCCAGCAGCCCCCGAGAGGAGCAGTTCTTC. It specifies CASSPREEQFF.

This clonotype came up a few times. The rearrangement uses TRBV27 and TRBJ2-1; TRBD2 matches 7 bases. After removal of 6 bases from V and 6 bases from J, the junction contained 8 bases not matched to a gene. This CDR3 contains 14 residues. CDR1 is MNHEY, CDR2 SMNVEV, per germline (reference sequence). CDR3 DNA sequence: TGTGCCAGCAGCCGCGGGGGAGGGATCAATGAGCAGTTCTTC. Amino acid sequence: CASSRGGGINEQFF.

The DNA of the CDR3 is TGCGCCAGCAGCCAAGAGAGCCGACTTAGCAATCAGCCCCAGCATTTT. Translation gives CASSQESRLSNQPQHF. V gene TRBV4-1 combines with J gene TRBJ1-5; D is unresolved. The V gene lost 0 bases and the J gene lost 0 bases, with 9 bases spanning the gap. Germline loops: CDR1 MGHRA, CDR2 YSYEKL. This CDR3 is 16 amino acids long.

The chain is built from TRBV7-9 and TRBJ1-1; D is undetermined. Germline V lookup: CDR1 SEHNR, CDR2 FQNEAQ (reference sequence). CDR3 size: 12 residues. Between the trimmed V and J ends, which lost 2 bases and 8 bases, there was a span of 9 bases. CDR3 amino acids: CASSLYLTEAFF. CDR3 nucleotides: TGTGCCAGCAGCTTATATTTGACAGAAGCTTTCTTT.

This clonotype was seen only a few times. In nucleotides, the CDR3 is TGTGCCAGCAGTCCGTTCAGGGTTTTCACCGGGGAGCTGTTTTTT. It specifies CASSPFRVFTGELFF. The chain is built from TRBV6-2 or TRBV6-3 and TRBJ2-2, with D possibly being TRBD1 (5 bases). The germline gives CDR1 MNHEY, CDR2 SVGEGT. Deletions cut 5 bases from V and 4 bases from J, with 14 bases between. The CDR3 has 15 residues.

The chain employs TRBV6-2 or TRBV6-3 and TRBJ2-7; D perhaps matches TRBD2 (6 bases). V shed 4 bases and J shed 2 bases, with 12 bases lying between them. Germline CDR1 MNHEY, CDR2 SVGEGT. This CDR3 spans 14 amino acids. In nucleotides, the CDR3 is TGTGCCAGCAGTTCTGCGGGGCCAACCTACGAGCAGTACGTC. This encodes CASSSAGPTYEQYV.

A remark on this clonotype: This likely comes from a read error, as the CDR3 has no conserved phenylalanine or tryptophan at its end. The V gene is TRBV7-2, the J gene TRBJ1-1; unclear D gene. This CDR3 spans 14 amino acids. Germline V gives CDR1 SGHTA, CDR2 FQGNSA. Trimming left V 1 base short and J 2 bases short, with 8 bases between. CDR3 coding DNA: TGTGCCAGCAGCTTAGATTTTAGAAACACTGAAGCTTTCTTA. Translated: CASSLDFRNTEAFL.

This chain links TRBV20-1 with TRBJ1-1; D possibly corresponds to TRBD1 (6 bases). This CDR3 region has 13 residues. The V end was cut by 2 bases, the J end by 4 bases, with 11 bases between. In germline, CDR1 is DFQATT, CDR2 SNEGSKA (reference sequence). The CDR3 sequence: CSARNRVGTEAFF. The CDR3, as DNA: TGCAGTGCTAGAAACAGGGTGGGCACTGAAGCTTTCTTT.

This clonotype was counted a few times. This chain uses TRBV3-1 with TRBJ2-5, with D uncertain. The CDR3 has 13 amino acids. Germline CDR1 and CDR2: LGHDT and YNNKEL (reference sequence). The germline V and J ends were trimmed by 2 bases and 5 bases, with 9 bases remaining between them. The CDR3 sequence is CASSQLSTETQYF. As DNA, the CDR3 is TGTGCCAGCAGCCAATTAAGCACGGAGACCCAGTACTTC.

In its sample, this clonotype was seen a few times. DNA for the CDR3: TGCGCCAGCAGCTTCATGGCCTTTACAGGGGACGGTGAGACCCAGTACTTC. It specifies CASSFMAFTGDGETQYF. The chain joins TRBV5-1 to TRBJ2-5; TRBD1 matches 7 bases. V shed 2 bases, J shed 5 bases, and the junction held 15 bases outside the gene matches. Germline V gene data show CDR1 as SGHRS and CDR2 as YFSETQ. CDR3 length: 17 amino acids.

This clonotype was detected ten times or more. The DNA of the CDR3 is TGTGCCAGCTCACTCGGAGCGGGGGGTATCAACGAGCAGTACTTC. This translates into CASSLGAGGINEQYF. This chain uses TRBV18 with TRBJ2-7; 9 bases align to TRBD2. Losses at the gene ends were 4 bases for V and 5 bases for J; bases not matched to a gene: 9. This CDR3 contains 15 residues. The germline gives CDR1 KGHSH, CDR2 LQKENI.

This clonotype was seen only a few times. CDR3 sequence (DNA): TGTGCCAGCAGTTTGGACAGACGAGGTGGCTACACCTTC. As protein: CASSLDRRGGYTF. V is TRBV7-2 and J is TRBJ1-2, with D tentatively TRBD1 (6 bases). V was trimmed by 6 bases and J by 7 bases, leaving 15 bases between them. This CDR3 has 13 amino acids. Germline values: CDR1 SGHTA, CDR2 FQGNSA.

Only a few counts were recorded for this clonotype. The genes are TRBV5-6 and TRBJ1-5; D gene ambiguous. V lost 4 bases, J lost 7 bases, and 18 bases lay in between. The CDR3 is 15 residues long. Per the germline V gene, CDR1 is SGHDT and CDR2 is YYEEEE. The CDR3 region has the DNA TGTGCCAGCAGCCTCTCCATGCAGGTTAACCAGCCCCAGCATTTT. It yields the protein CASSLSMQVNQPQHF.

J is TRBJ1-4 and V is TRBV6-5, with D uncertain. The CDR3 runs 14 residues. V gave up 0 bases and J gave up 3 bases, with 5 bases separating them. Looked up from germline, CDR1 is MNHEY and CDR2 is SVGAGI. The CDR3 coding sequence is TGTGCCAGCAGTTACTCGGTTGCTAATGAAAAACTGTTTTTT. It specifies CASSYSVANEKLFF.

Only a few counts were recorded for this clonotype. The gene calls are TRBV11-2 and TRBJ2-6; D may be TRBD1 or TRBD2 (5 bases each). The V end was cut by 6 bases, the J end by 3 bases, with 9 bases between. The CDR3 loop spans 14 amino acids. Germline CDR1 and CDR2: SGHAT and FQNNGV. In DNA, the CDR3 is TGTGCCAGCAGTAAGAGGGGTGGGGCCAACGTCCTGACTTTC. It is translated as CASSKRGGANVLTF.

The V and J genes are TRBV12-3 or TRBV12-4 and TRBJ2-2; 9 positions agree with TRBD1. There are 14 residues in the CDR3. V trimming: 7 bases; J trimming: 7 bases; junction bases outside the gene matches: 7. In DNA form, the CDR3 reads TGTGCCAGCACCGGGGACAGGGAAGGCGGGGAGCTGTTTTTT. It specifies CASTGDREGGELFF.

The gene calls are TRBV12-3 or TRBV12-4 and TRBJ1-6; tentatively, D is TRBD1 (6 bases). V was pared by 3 bases and J by 9 bases, with 18 bases between. This CDR3 spans 16 amino acids. CDR3 sequence (DNA): TGTGCCAGCAGTTTTACCGGGACACCCGGCAGTTCACCCCTCCACTTT. This gives the protein CASSFTGTPGSSPLHF.

This clonotype was picked up a small number of times. In DNA form, the CDR3 reads TGCAGCGTTGTGCTCCCAGGGTTCTACGAGCAGTACGTC. Protein sequence: CSVVLPGFYEQYV. The V call is TRBV29-1, the J call TRBJ2-7, with TRBD1 as a possible D gene (5 bases). The CDR3 is 13 residues long. Germline CDR1 SQVTM, CDR2 ANQGSEA. The ends were cut back, 4 bases at V and 3 bases at J, with 13 bases in the middle.

The chain combines TRBV5-1 with TRBJ2-7; TRBD1 might be the D (7 bases). This CDR3 spans 14 amino acids. V was shortened by 4 bases and J by 3 bases, with 14 bases between the two germline ends. The germline gives CDR1 SGHRS, CDR2 YFSETQ. The CDR3 spells CASSHLQGGYEQYF. The CDR3 DNA follows: TGCGCCAGCAGCCACCTCCAGGGGGGCTACGAGCAGTACTTC.